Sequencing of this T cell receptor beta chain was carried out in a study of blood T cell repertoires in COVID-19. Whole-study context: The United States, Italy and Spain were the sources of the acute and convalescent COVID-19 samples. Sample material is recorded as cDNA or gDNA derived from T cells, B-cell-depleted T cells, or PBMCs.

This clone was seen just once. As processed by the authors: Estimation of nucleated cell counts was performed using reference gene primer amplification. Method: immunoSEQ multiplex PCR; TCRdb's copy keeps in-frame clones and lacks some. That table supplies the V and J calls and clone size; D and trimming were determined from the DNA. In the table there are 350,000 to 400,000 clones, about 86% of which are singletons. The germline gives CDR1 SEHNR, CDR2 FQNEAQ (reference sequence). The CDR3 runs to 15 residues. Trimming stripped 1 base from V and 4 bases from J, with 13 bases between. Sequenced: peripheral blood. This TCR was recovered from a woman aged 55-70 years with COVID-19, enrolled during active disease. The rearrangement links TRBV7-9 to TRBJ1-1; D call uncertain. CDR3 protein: CASSLGVGRVTEAFF. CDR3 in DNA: TGTGCCAGCAGCTTAGGGGTGGGGAGGGTCACTGAAGCTTTCTTT.